These T cell receptor beta chains were read from a single sample in a study of CD8+CD57+ T cells in acquired aplastic anemia. TCRdb re-called the reads through MiXCR, storing one row per CDR3 protein. The repertoire consists of 160,000 or so distinct CDR3 sequences, with 40% to 55% occurring once and the leading ten covering 1.1%. The sample was sorted CD4+, CD8+, or CD8+CD57+ T cells (not recorded which) from PBMCs. The source is a human donor with aplastic anemia. The CDR3 runs from the conserved cysteine through the conserved F or W. A D gene is named only where the DNA matches it firmly. Some rows have no size entry. The others give once, few or many, or a class for an expanded clone.

d_call: .
clone_size: .
v_call: TRBV2
j_call: TRBJ2-3
cdr3_aa: CASRGITAADTQYF
cdr3_nt: TGTGCCAGCCGCGGGATCACTGCTGCCGATACGCAGTATTTT

d_call: .
clone_size: .
v_call: TRBV11-2
j_call: TRBJ1-1
cdr3_aa: CASSLGGTGSEAFF
cdr3_nt: TGTGCCAGCAGCTTAGGAGGGACGGGGAGTGAAGCTTTCTTT

d_call: TRBD1
clone_size: many
v_call: TRBV19
j_call: TRBJ1-1
cdr3_aa: CASSIAGTGGTEAFF
cdr3_nt: TGTGCCAGTAGTATAGCCGGGACAGGGGGGACTGAAGCTTTCTTT

d_call: TRBD2
clone_size: .
v_call: TRBV7-9
j_call: TRBJ2-5
cdr3_aa: CASSLGSGRVVETQYF
cdr3_nt: TGTGCCAGCAGCTTAGGTAGCGGGAGGGTTGTTGAGACCCAGTACTTC

d_call: .
clone_size: many
v_call: TRBV2
j_call: TRBJ2-3
cdr3_aa: CASSEPSLVLSTDTQYF
cdr3_nt: TGTGCCAGCAGTGAACCTTCGTTAGTCCTTAGCACAGATACGCAGTATTTT

d_call: TRBD1
clone_size: .
v_call: TRBV29-1
j_call: TRBJ1-2
cdr3_aa: CSVEDRDRAYGYTF
cdr3_nt: TGCAGCGTTGAAGACCGAGACAGGGCCTATGGCTACACCTTC

d_call: .
clone_size: .
v_call: TRBV9
j_call: TRBJ2-7
cdr3_aa: CASKVGVEQYF
cdr3_nt: TGTGCCAGCAAGGTAGGGGTCGAGCAGTACTTC

d_call: .
clone_size: once
v_call: TRBV7-2
j_call: TRBJ2-3
cdr3_aa: CASSLTPTDTQYF
cdr3_nt: TGTGCCAGCAGCTTGACCCCTACAGATACGCAGTATTTT

d_call: .
clone_size: .
v_call: TRBV15
j_call: TRBJ2-7
cdr3_aa: CATSRFPDGSYEQYF
cdr3_nt: TGTGCCACCAGCAGATTTCCGGACGGATCCTACGAGCAGTACTTC

d_call: TRBD1
clone_size: many
v_call: TRBV5-1
j_call: TRBJ1-3
cdr3_aa: CASSLAGTVYGNTIYF
cdr3_nt: TGCGCCAGCAGCTTAGCAGGGACAGTATATGGAAACACCATATATTTT

d_call: .
clone_size: .
v_call: TRBV29-1
j_call: TRBJ1-1
cdr3_aa: CSVYWYRALNTEAFF
cdr3_nt: TGCAGCGTATATTGGTACAGAGCCTTGAACACTGAAGCTTTCTTT

d_call: TRBD1
clone_size: many
v_call: TRBV6-1
j_call: TRBJ2-7
cdr3_aa: CASSGGTGGPLSYEQYF
cdr3_nt: TGTGCCAGCAGTGGAGGGACAGGGGGCCCCTTGTCCTACGAGCAGTACTTC

d_call: .
clone_size: .
v_call: TRBV7-9
j_call: TRBJ2-5
cdr3_aa: CASSFGVTQYF
cdr3_nt: TGTGCCAGCAGCTTCGGAGTGACCCAGTACTTC

d_call: .
clone_size: .
v_call: TRBV12-3/TRBV12-4
j_call: TRBJ2-1
cdr3_aa: CATSDRTVGEQFF
cdr3_nt: TGTGCCACCTCCGACAGGACCGTGGGTGAGCAGTTCTTC

d_call: TRBD2
clone_size: .
v_call: TRBV20-1
j_call: TRBJ2-7
cdr3_aa: CSARELAEYEQYF
cdr3_nt: TGCAGTGCTAGAGAACTAGCGGAGTACGAGCAGTACTTC